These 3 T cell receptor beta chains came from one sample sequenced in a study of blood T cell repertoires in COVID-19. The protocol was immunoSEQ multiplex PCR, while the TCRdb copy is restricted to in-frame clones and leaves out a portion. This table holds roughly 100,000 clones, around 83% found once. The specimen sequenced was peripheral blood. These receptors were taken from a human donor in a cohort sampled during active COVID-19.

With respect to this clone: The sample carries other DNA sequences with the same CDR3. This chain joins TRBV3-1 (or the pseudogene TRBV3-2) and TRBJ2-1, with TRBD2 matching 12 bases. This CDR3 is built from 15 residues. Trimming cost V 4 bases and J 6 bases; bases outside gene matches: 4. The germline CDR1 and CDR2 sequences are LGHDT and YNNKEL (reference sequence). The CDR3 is CASSPGLAGGNEQFF. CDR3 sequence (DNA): TGTGCCAGCAGCCCGGGACTAGCGGGTGGCAATGAGCAGTTCTTC.

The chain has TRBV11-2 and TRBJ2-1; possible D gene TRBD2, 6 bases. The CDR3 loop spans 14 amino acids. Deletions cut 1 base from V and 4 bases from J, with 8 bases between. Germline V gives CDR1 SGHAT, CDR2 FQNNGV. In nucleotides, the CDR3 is TGTGCCAGCAGCTTAGCGGGGGTTTACAATGAGCAGTTCTTC. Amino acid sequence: CASSLAGVYNEQFF.

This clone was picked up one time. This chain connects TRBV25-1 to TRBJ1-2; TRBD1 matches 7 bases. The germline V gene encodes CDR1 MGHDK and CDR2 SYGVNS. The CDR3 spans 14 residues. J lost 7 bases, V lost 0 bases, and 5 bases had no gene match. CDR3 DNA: TGTGCCAGCAGTGAATATAGGGCAGGGGGTGGCTACACCTTC. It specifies CASSEYRAGGGYTF.